Below, 10 T cell receptor beta chains from the same sample are listed, as sequenced in a study of blood T cell repertoires in COVID-19. TCRdb's table, derived via immunoSEQ multiplex PCR, lists solely in-frame clones and lacks some. Among 250,000 to 300,000 clones listed, 85% to 90% were seen once. Sequenced sample: PBMCs or T cells enriched from blood (not recorded which). The receptors were sampled from a man aged 18 to 30 who had recovered from COVID-19.

Note on this clone: Its ends do not fully match the called genes, so a read error is possible. The chain employs TRBV7-9 and TRBJ2-7; TRBD2 matches at 8 bases. This CDR3 is built from 15 residues. Germline CDR1 and CDR2: SEHNR and FQNEAQ (reference sequence). The CDR3 sequence is CASTLGTRDTYEQYF. CDR3 DNA sequence: TGTGCCAGCACCTTAGGGACTAGGGATACCTACGAGCAGTACTTC.

This clone appeared a single time. The rearrangement uses TRBV3-1 (or the pseudogene TRBV3-2) and TRBJ2-3; 11 nucleotides match TRBD2. The CDR3 loop spans 14 amino acids. From germline, CDR1 is LGHDT and CDR2 YNNKEL (reference sequence). After removal of 4 bases from V and 8 bases from J, the junction contained 5 bases not matched to a gene. The CDR3 here is CASSLSGGVGTQYF. As DNA, the CDR3 is TGTGCCAGCAGCCTTAGCGGGGGGGTGGGTACGCAGTATTTT.

This chain links TRBV7-9 with TRBJ2-5; 8 nucleotides line up with TRBD2. The germline CDR1 and CDR2 sequences are SEHNR and FQNEAQ (reference sequence). After removal of 4 bases from V and 3 bases from J, the junction contained 10 bases not matched to a gene. The CDR3 length is 16 residues. CDR3 residues: CASSSTGGGAKETQYF. CDR3 sequence (DNA): TGTGCCAGCAGCTCCACCGGGGGGGGCGCGAAAGAGACCCAGTACTTC.

Notes on this clone: A much bigger clone sits one base away, suggesting this may be a read error. This chain links TRBV10-2 with TRBJ2-5, with TRBD2 matching over 10 bases. The J segment lost 6 bases and the V segment lost 4 bases, leaving 2 bases of the junction unmatched. CDR3 length: 13 residues. In germline, CDR1 is WSHSY, CDR2 SAAADI. CDR3 DNA sequence: TGCGCCAGCAGTGTAGCGGGAGGAAAGACCCAGTACTTC. Protein product: CASSVAGGKTQYF.

CDR3 protein: CASSLDSHSNQPQHF. CDR3 DNA sequence: TGCGCCAGCAGCTTGGATTCCCATAGCAATCAGCCCCAGCATTTT. The gene calls are TRBV5-1 and TRBJ1-5; D gene uncertain. The CDR3 sequence is 15 residues long. Deletions cut 0 bases from V and 0 bases from J, with 7 bases between. Germline assignment: CDR1 SGHRS and CDR2 YFSETQ.

The CDR3, as DNA: TGCGCCAGCAGCTTGGTAGTAGCGTCCTATGGCTACACCTTC. Its translation: CASSLVVASYGYTF. The chain links TRBV5-1 to TRBJ1-2; D gene uncertain. The CDR3 extends over 14 amino acids. Deletions cut 0 bases from V and 4 bases from J, with 10 bases between. Per germline, CDR1 SGHRS and CDR2 YFSETQ. The full variable domain, its missing parts supplied by reference TRBV5-1 and TRBJ1-2, is KAGVTQTPRYLIKTRGQQVTLSCSPISGHRSVSWYQQTPGQGLQFLFEYFSETQRNKGNFPGRFSGRQFSNSRSEMNVSTLELGDSALYLCASSLVVASYGYTFGSGTRLTVV.

V and J are TRBV6-5 and TRBJ2-7; tentatively, D is TRBD1 (6 bases). Trimming took off 5 bases at V and 5 bases at J, with 16 bases between the two ends. The V gene's germline CDR1 is MNHEY and CDR2 SVGAGI. The length of the CDR3 is 14 residues. The CDR3 sequence is CASSPGHGSNEQYF. The DNA of the CDR3 is TGTGCCAGCAGTCCGGGACACGGCTCGAACGAGCAGTACTTC.

This clone occurred a few times. V and J are TRBV19 and TRBJ1-5, with a possible D match to TRBD1 (5 bases). The CDR3 loop spans 16 amino acids. V was shortened by 5 bases and J by 2 bases, with 16 bases between the two germline ends. Germline loops: CDR1 LNHDA, CDR2 SQIVND (reference sequence). CDR3 protein: CASSPQIPGGNQPQHF. The CDR3 region has the DNA TGTGCCAGTAGTCCTCAAATTCCGGGGGGCAATCAGCCCCAGCATTTT. Together with reference TRBV19 and TRBJ1-5, the CDR3 gives the full variable domain: DGGITQSPKYLFRKEGQNVTLSCEQNLNHDAMYWYRQDPGQGLRLIYYSQIVNDFQKGDIAEGYSVSREKKESFPLTVTSAQKNPTAFYLCASSPQIPGGNQPQHFGDGTRLSIL.

The CDR3 bases are TGTGCCAGCAGCCTACAGGGGGCTTACCAAGAGACCCAGTACTTC. It encodes CASSLQGAYQETQYF. The chain is built from TRBV7-8 and TRBJ2-5; 9 bases map to TRBD1. Germline V gives CDR1 SGHVS, CDR2 FQNEAQ. The ends lost 5 bases at V and 0 bases at J; junction bases unmatched: 4. CDR3 length: 15 residues.

V and J are TRBV27 and TRBJ1-6; TRBD1 might be the D (5 bases). The V end was cut by 4 bases, the J end by 8 bases, with 21 bases between. CDR1 and CDR2 (germline): MNHEY, SMNVEV (reference sequence). There are 17 residues in the CDR3. The CDR3 DNA sequence: TGTGCCAGCAGTTCGACGGCCCAGGGATGGGCCTATTCACCCCTCCACTTT. Its translation is CASSSTAQGWAYSPLHF.